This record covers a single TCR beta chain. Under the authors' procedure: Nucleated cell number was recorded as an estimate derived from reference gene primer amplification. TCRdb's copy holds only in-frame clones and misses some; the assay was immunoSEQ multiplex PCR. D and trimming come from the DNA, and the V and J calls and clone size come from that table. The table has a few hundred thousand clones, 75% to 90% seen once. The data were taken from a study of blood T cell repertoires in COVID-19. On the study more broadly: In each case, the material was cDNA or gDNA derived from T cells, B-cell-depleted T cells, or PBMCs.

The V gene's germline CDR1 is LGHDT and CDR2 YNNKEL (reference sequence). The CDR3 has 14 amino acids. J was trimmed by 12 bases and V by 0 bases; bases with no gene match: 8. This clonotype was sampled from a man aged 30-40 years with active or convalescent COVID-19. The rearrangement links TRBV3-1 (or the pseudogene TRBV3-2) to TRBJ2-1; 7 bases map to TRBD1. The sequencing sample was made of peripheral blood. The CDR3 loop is CASSQDRGISGQFF. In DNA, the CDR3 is TGTGCCAGCAGCCAAGACAGGGGGATTTCGGGGCAGTTCTTC.